The 20 T cell receptor beta chains listed next were all sequenced from one sample in a study of shared clonotypes between healthy human individuals. It was CD45RO-negative cells, positively selected for CCR7, that made up naive CD8 cells, with terminally differentiated effector memory CD45RA+ cells excluded. The assay was immunoSEQ multiplex PCR, and TCRdb's table has in-frame clones only and misses some. The repertoire holds about 2.1 million clones, with about 92% as singletons. Sequenced input: naive CD8+ T cells from PBMCs. The receptors come from a man aged 18 to 30 in good health. Some clones in this sample may be carry-over from other donors' samples.

With respect to this clone: Germline is not matched at one junction end, which may reflect a read error. This chain connects TRBV29-1 to TRBJ1-5; D possibly corresponds to TRBD1 (5 bases). Germline V gene lookup returns CDR1 SQVTM and CDR2 ANQGSEA. This CDR3 comprises 14 residues. CDR3 in amino acids: CSVRVGGSHQPQHF. The CDR3 DNA reads TGCAGCGTCCGCGTGGGGGGTAGCCATCAGCCCCAGCATTTT.

The chain joins TRBV9 to TRBJ2-1; D is undetermined. The germline V and J ends were trimmed by 0 bases and 0 bases, with 10 bases remaining between them. There are 16 residues in the CDR3. CDR1 and CDR2 (germline): SGDLS, YYNGEE. CDR3 protein: CASSVGAESSYNEQFF. The CDR3 coding sequence is TGTGCCAGCAGCGTAGGAGCAGAGAGCTCCTACAATGAGCAGTTCTTC.

This clone occurred once. The chain has TRBV5-1 and TRBJ2-2, with no clear D. Germline CDR1 SGHRS, CDR2 YFSETQ. The V and J ends lost 4 bases and 0 bases respectively, with 7 bases between them. CDR3 length equals 14 residues. In DNA form, the CDR3 reads TGCGCCAGCAGCCGGGTCCCGAACACCGGGGAGCTGTTTTTT. Protein: CASSRVPNTGELFF. The full variable domain, rest sourced from reference TRBV5-1 and TRBJ2-2, is KAGVTQTPRYLIKTRGQQVTLSCSPISGHRSVSWYQQTPGQGLQFLFEYFSETQRNKGNFPGRFSGRQFSNSRSEMNVSTLELGDSALYLCASSRVPNTGELFFGEGSRLTVL.

The chain is built from TRBV27 and TRBJ2-1; 9 nucleotides match TRBD1. In germline, CDR1 is MNHEY, CDR2 SMNVEV (reference sequence). There are 16 residues in the CDR3. With V trimmed by 6 bases and J by 7 bases, 13 bases remained unmatched. This CDR3 is CASSREGTGFFNEQFF. The CDR3 nucleotides are TGTGCCAGCAGCCGAGAAGGGACAGGGTTTTTTAATGAGCAGTTCTTC.

V gene TRBV28 combines with J gene TRBJ2-7, with D unclear. Germline V gives CDR1 MDHEN, CDR2 SYDVKM. V was trimmed by 10 bases and J by 5 bases, leaving 9 bases between them. The CDR3 runs to 10 residues. In DNA, the CDR3 is TGTGCCACATTTTTGGACGAGCAGTACTTC. Translated, it gives CATFLDEQYF.

The chain is built from TRBV12-2 and TRBJ2-7; the table names TRBD2, a call not compared with the DNA. TRBV12-2 is listed as a pseudogene. The CDR3 is 17 amino acids. The CDR3, as DNA: TGTGCAAGTCGCTTAGCGGATAAGTACGACGGGACCTACGAGCAGTACTTC. It encodes CASRLADKYDGTYEQYF.

The chain uses TRBV4-3 and TRBJ2-2; D unresolved. Germline V gene data show CDR1 as LGHNA and CDR2 as YSLEER. The V gene lost 0 bases and the J gene lost 9 bases, with 8 bases spanning the gap. The CDR3 extends over 13 amino acids. The CDR3 nucleotides are TGCGCCAGCAGCCAAGATCACCCCCGGGAGCTGTTTTTT. Its protein is CASSQDHPRELFF.

The chain joins TRBV19 to TRBJ2-3; 10 bases line up with TRBD2. Losses at the gene ends were 0 bases for V and 4 bases for J; bases not matched to a gene: 7. The CDR3 extends over 17 amino acids. Germline V gene lookup returns CDR1 LNHDA and CDR2 SQIVND (reference sequence). CDR3: CASSIDWSGRAPDTQYF. In DNA, the CDR3 is TGTGCCAGTAGTATAGATTGGAGCGGGAGGGCCCCAGATACGCAGTATTTT. The full variable domain, completed using reference TRBV19 and TRBJ2-3, is DGGITQSPKYLFRKEGQNVTLSCEQNLNHDAMYWYRQDPGQGLRLIYYSQIVNDFQKGDIAEGYSVSREKKESFPLTVTSAQKNPTAFYLCASSIDWSGRAPDTQYFGPGTRLTVL.

V and J are TRBV5-1 and TRBJ1-2; D call uncertain. The V end was cut by 1 base, the J end by 2 bases, with 6 bases between. Germline V gives CDR1 SGHRS, CDR2 YFSETQ. CDR3 size: 13 residues. The CDR3 DNA follows: TGCGCCAGCAGCTTGAGATTCAACTATGGCTACACCTTC. Translating gives CASSLRFNYGYTF.

Comment on this clone: This same CDR3 is encoded by further DNA sequences in the sample. The rearrangement uses TRBV27 and TRBJ2-7; TRBD2 matches 9 bases. V shed 3 bases and J 4 bases; nucleotides not matched to a gene: 4. CDR1 and CDR2 from the germline V gene are MNHEY and SMNVEV (reference sequence). The CDR3 contains 14 residues. This CDR3 is CASSFSGRGYEQYF. In DNA form, the CDR3 reads TGTGCCAGCAGTTTTAGCGGGAGAGGGTACGAGCAGTACTTC.

The chain joins TRBV7-9 to TRBJ1-2, with D possibly TRBD1 on 5 matching bases. Germline V CDR1 and CDR2: SEHNR, FQNEAQ (reference sequence). V lost 3 bases and J lost 6, with 17 bases in between. CDR3 size: 15 residues. CDR3: CASSFSGVVGDGYTF. The CDR3 coding sequence is TGTGCCAGCAGCTTTTCGGGGGTTGTTGGAGATGGCTACACCTTC.

As DNA, the CDR3 is TGCGCCAGCAGCTTGGATGTCCCACTAAAGGGGCAGTTCTTC. Protein product: CASSLDVPLKGQFF. The chain employs TRBV5-1 and TRBJ2-1; D gene ambiguous. V was clipped by 0 bases and J by 12 bases, with 16 bases between them. Germline-derived CDR1 and CDR2 are SGHRS and YFSETQ. The CDR3 spans 14 residues.

The chain links TRBV2 to TRBJ2-7, with 9 nucleotides matching TRBD1. Trimming at V came to 3 bases and at J to 6 bases, leaving 12 bases not matched to a gene. Per germline, CDR1 SNHLY and CDR2 FYNNEI. This CDR3 contains 16 residues. In DNA, the CDR3 is TGTGCCAGCAGTGACCGGGACAGGGACTTTAGCGGCGAGCAGTACTTC. It codes for CASSDRDRDFSGEQYF.

The gene calls are TRBV4-1 and TRBJ2-1; D gene unclear. The CDR3 runs 13 residues. Trimming left V 4 bases short and J 6 bases short, with 10 bases between. CDR1 MGHRA and CDR2 YSYEKL come from the germline V gene. The CDR3 sequence: CASSRSESNEQFF. The CDR3, as DNA: TGCGCCAGCAGCCGATCCGAAAGCAATGAGCAGTTCTTC.

The rearrangement links TRBV7-9 to TRBJ2-1; 10 positions match TRBD2. With 2 bases clipped from V and 6 bases from J, the junction kept 4 bases outside the gene matches. The CDR3 consists of 15 residues. Germline CDR1 is SEHNR and CDR2 is FQNEAQ (reference sequence). CDR3 loop: CASSLSEREGNEQFF. CDR3 bases: TGTGCCAGCAGCTTATCCGAGCGGGAGGGCAATGAGCAGTTCTTC.

The chain carries TRBV14 and TRBJ2-1; D is undetermined. This CDR3 has 20 residues. CDR1 SGHDN and CDR2 FVKESK come from the germline V gene. The V and J ends lost 3 bases and 0 bases respectively, with 24 bases between them. The chain's CDR3 is CASSQSPGQFRQSSYNEQFF. In DNA, the CDR3 is TGTGCCAGCAGCCAGAGTCCCGGGCAATTCCGGCAGAGCTCCTACAATGAGCAGTTCTTC. Together with reference TRBV14 and TRBJ2-1, the CDR3 gives the full variable domain: EAGVTQFPSHSVIEKGQTVTLRCDPISGHDNLYWYRRVMGKEIKFLLHFVKESKQDESGMPNNRFLAERTGGTYSTLKVQPAELEDSGVYFCASSQSPGQFRQSSYNEQFFGPGTRLTVL.

CDR3 bases: TGTGCCAGCAGTCCAGTCGGGGTTCAAAACATTCAGTACTTC. Translated: CASSPVGVQNIQYF. The chain joins TRBV27 to TRBJ2-4; a possible D gene is TRBD2 (5 bases). The CDR3 is 14 residues long. The germline V and J ends were trimmed by 5 bases and 5 bases, with 13 bases remaining between them. Germline-derived CDR1 and CDR2 are MNHEY and SMNVEV (reference sequence).

This clone was recorded once. The V gene is TRBV27, the J gene TRBJ2-1; D may be TRBD1 (6 bases). The CDR3 consists of 13 residues. From germline, CDR1 is MNHEY and CDR2 SMNVEV (reference sequence). V lost 0 bases and J 8 bases, leaving 8 bases between the germline ends. The CDR3 bases are TGTGCCAGCAGTTTATCGACAGGTTATGAGCAGTTCTTC. Its translation: CASSLSTGYEQFF.

This chain joins TRBV2 and TRBJ2-2; D uncertain. The CDR3 length is 13 residues. Deletions cut 6 bases from V and 1 base from J, with 6 bases between. Per germline, CDR1 SNHLY and CDR2 FYNNEI. CDR3 in DNA: TGTGCCAGCAGCTACATGAACACCGGGGAGCTGTTTTTT. Protein sequence: CASSYMNTGELFF. The complete variable domain, with remaining parts taken from reference TRBV2 and TRBJ2-2, reads EPEVTQTPSHQVTQMGQEVILRCVPISNHLYFYWYRQILGQKVEFLVSFYNNEISEKSEIFDDQFSVERPDGSNFTLKIRSTKLEDSAMYFCASSYMNTGELFFGEGSRLTVL.

This chain uses TRBV29-1 with TRBJ1-2; D perhaps matches TRBD1 (6 bases). CDR1 SQVTM and CDR2 ANQGSEA come from the germline V gene. Between the trimmed V and J ends, which lost 6 bases and 0 bases, there was a span of 11 bases. CDR3 length: 13 amino acids. CDR3 region: CSVPDSSNYGYTF. In nucleotides, the CDR3 is TGCAGCGTCCCGGACAGTTCTAACTATGGCTACACCTTC. Full variable domain (missing parts from reference TRBV29-1 and TRBJ1-2): SAVISQKPSRDICQRGTSLTIQCQVDSQVTMMFWYRQQPGQSLTLIATANQGSEATYESGFVIDKFPISRPNLTFSTLTVSNMSPEDSSIYLCSVPDSSNYGYTFGSGTRLTVV.